This TCR beta chain was captured by sequencing in a study of blood T cell repertoires in COVID-19 (dated by TCRdb to 2019 to 2021). About the investigation overall: Collaborator samples came from the United States, Italy and Spain and covered acute and convalescent phases of COVID-19. Samples were obtained from the ongoing ImmuneRACE study (first 160 participants) and from over a thousand subjects provided by 6 global collaborators. The material from the prospective study consisted of cDNA or gDNA derived from T cells, B-cell-depleted T cells, or PBMCs. The repertoires were made available in a free public database intended to serve as a resource for research on the immune response to SARS-CoV-2. The dataset comprised deeply sampled blood TCRbeta repertoires from subjects exposed to, actively infected with, or recovered from COVID-19. Where available, HLA class I and class II types were taken from metadata supplied by the sample provider and were not determined by assay-based typing. Sample metadata almost always included a de-identified subject ID, COVID-19 status, age in years and sex.

Concerning this clone: Its antigen target is currently unknown. Base qualities are not recorded, but no much larger clone differs from it by a single base.

The collaborating institutions used their own protocols to collect whole blood in K2EDTA tubes. For TCRbeta analysis, collaborators shipped samples as frozen whole blood, isolated PBMCs, or DNA extracted from either of those sample types. Trimming at the junction amounts to 4 bases on V and 7 bases on J, and the germline ends lie 21 bases apart. From its cysteine to its phenylalanine, the CDR3 spans 16 amino acids. The kept DNA is CDR3 alone, 48 bases in frame from the first base. From a lookup of the germline V gene, CDR1 and CDR2 are SGHRS and YFSETQ. What the research found in general, with its limitations: The amount of clinical and demographic metadata varied by source and participant and was provided uncurated.

The immunoSEQ Assay, a bias-controlled multiplex PCR, was used to amplify TCRbeta CDR3 regions from genomic DNA. On the study's bioinformatics: Within the assay, amplification of reference gene primers was used to estimate how many nucleated cells each sample contained. Sequence reads were collapsed and filtered to measure the absolute abundance of every unique TCRbeta CDR3 rearrangement. For each sample, productive Simpson clonality was calculated as the square root of Simpson's diversity index over productive rearrangements. The clones in this table, taken by TCRdb from immuneACCESS, are in-frame only. Not every clone is retained; where verified, under half of the shortfall comes from an unresolved V gene, and the cause of the rest is unknown. The V and J calls and clone size are taken from that table; D and trimming were inferred from the DNA. The table for this sample lists over 100,000 clones; around 82% of them were counted only once. The ten top clones hold about 6.6% of the sample.

The sequenced sample was peripheral blood. The sequence was collected from a woman aged 45-60 years with acute or convalescent COVID-19. The chain is made from TRBV5-1 and TRBJ2-1; TRBD2 is a possible D gene, resting on 7 matching bases. CDR3 region: CASSPGRGFVGNEQFF. Read as DNA, the sequence is TGCGCCAGCAGCCCGGGGAGGGGGTTTGTAGGAAATGAGCAGTTCTTC.